This TCR beta chain was identified during a study of blood T cell repertoires in COVID-19. Study information: Both acute and convalescent COVID-19 samples were obtained from the United States, Italy and Spain.

V lost 3 bases, J lost 1 base, and 10 bases lay in between. The CDR3 extends over 14 amino acids. Germline CDR1 LNHDA, CDR2 SQIVND (reference sequence). Measured with immunoSEQ multiplex PCR; TCRdb has only the in-frame clones, and not every one. This sample has about 75,000 clones, with around nine tenths found just once. This sequence originates from a human donor in a cohort sampled during active COVID-19. The sequencing input was peripheral blood. The gene calls are TRBV19 and TRBJ2-7; D gene ambiguous. Here the CDR3 DNA reads TGTGCCAGTAGTATCCGGCCAGGTTCCTACGAGCAGTACTTC. It specifies CASSIRPGSYEQYF.